This T cell receptor (beta chain) emerged from a study of beta chain features in type 1 diabetes. Using CD45RO/CCR7/CD25/CD127/CD95/CD27, CD4+ naive, central memory, regulatory and stem cell-like memory cells were sorted. Study results and limitations: Patients with Type 1 diabetes showed moderately but significantly shorter TCRB CDR3s in all four CD4+ subsets.

Turning to this clone: What it binds is not known.

Expressed TCRB transcripts got sequenced, as all isolated RNA was reverse transcribed. Assay: immunoSEQ multiplex PCR; the TCRdb copy retains only in-frame clones and omits some. The table records about 270,000 clones, 13% to 15% of them present only once. Source material: naive CD4+ T cells from blood. This TCR was recovered from a man aged 25-45 years with type 1 diabetes.

CDR3 protein: CASSLVAADTQYF. CDR3 nucleotides: TGTGCCAGCAGTCTGGTAGCGGCAGATACGCAGTATTTT. The gene calls are TRBV7-2 and TRBJ2-3, with D maybe TRBD2 (6 bases). The V gene lost 6 bases and the J gene lost 4 bases, with 11 bases spanning the gap. CDR3 size: 13 residues. CDR1 and CDR2 (germline): SGHTA, FQGNSA. The full variable domain, its missing parts supplied by reference TRBV7-2 and TRBJ2-3, is GAGVSQSPSNKVTEKGKDVELRCDPISGHTALYWYRQSLGQGLEFLIYFQGNSAPDKSGLPSDRFSAERTGGSVSTLTIQRTQQEDSAVYLCASSLVAADTQYFGPGTRLTVL.